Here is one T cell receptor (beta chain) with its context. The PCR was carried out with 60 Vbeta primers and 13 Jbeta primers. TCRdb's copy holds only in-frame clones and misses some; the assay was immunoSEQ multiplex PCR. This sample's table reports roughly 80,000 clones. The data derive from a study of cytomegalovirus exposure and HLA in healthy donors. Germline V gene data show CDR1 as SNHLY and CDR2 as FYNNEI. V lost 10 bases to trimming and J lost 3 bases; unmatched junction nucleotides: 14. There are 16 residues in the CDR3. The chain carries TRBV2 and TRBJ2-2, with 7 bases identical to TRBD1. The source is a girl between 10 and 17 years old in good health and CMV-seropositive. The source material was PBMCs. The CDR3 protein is CATTTGPYLYTGELFF. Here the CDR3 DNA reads TGTGCCACAACGACAGGGCCCTACCTCTACACCGGGGAGCTGTTTTTT.